This TCR beta chain stems from a study of shared clonotypes between healthy human individuals. Study outcomes and limitations: Clonotypes shared by all four donors outscored non-shared clonotypes in generation probability.

Among the donors, all were Caucasian adults who lived in Nashville, Tennessee. CD4+ cells underwent separation, giving CD45RA+ naive and CD45RA-negative memory subsets. The CDR3 is 16 amino acids. After removal of 2 bases from V and 5 bases from J, the junction contained 10 bases not matched to a gene. Germline-derived CDR1 and CDR2 are SGHVS and FNYEAQ. Profiled with immunoSEQ multiplex PCR; TCRdb holds only in-frame clones, not every one. Among roughly 1.4 million clones listed, approximately 98.5% were seen once. Note on this clone: Its antigen is unidentified.

This receptor was taken from a man in his thirties or forties in good health. Sequences were obtained from naive CD4+ T cells sorted from blood. The subset here: CD45RA+ positively selected. This chain joins TRBV7-6 and TRBJ2-5; the match to TRBD1 covers 8 bases. The CDR3 DNA follows: TGTGCCAGCAGCTTAATGGCAGGGGGCGAACAGGAGACCCAGTACTTC. Residues: CASSLMAGGEQETQYF. The variable domain in full, completed from reference TRBV7-6 and TRBJ2-5, reads GAGVSQSPRYKVTKRGQDVALRCDPISGHVSLYWYRQALGQGPEFLTYFNYEAQQDKSGLPNDRFSAERPEGSISTLTIQRTEQRDSAMYRCASSLMAGGEQETQYFGPGTRLLVL.